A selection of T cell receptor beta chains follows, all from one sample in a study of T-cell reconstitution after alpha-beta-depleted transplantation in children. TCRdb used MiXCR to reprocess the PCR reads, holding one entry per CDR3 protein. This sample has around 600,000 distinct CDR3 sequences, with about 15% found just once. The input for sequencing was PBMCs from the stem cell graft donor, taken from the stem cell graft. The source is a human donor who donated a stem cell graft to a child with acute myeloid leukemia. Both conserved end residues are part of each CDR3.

CDR3aa: CSVELGGYEQYF
v_gene: TRBV29-1

CDR3aa: CASSPFEGAAQHF
v_gene: TRBV5-1

CDR3aa: CASSLESVAKNIQYF
v_gene: TRBV7-2

CDR3aa: CSAQRGQATDQPQHF
v_gene: TRBV20-1

CDR3aa: CSARPDGEEETQYF
v_gene: TRBV20-1

CDR3aa: CSARSGVNTEAFF
v_gene: TRBV20-1

CDR3aa: CASSFWGAENEQFF
v_gene: TRBV5-1

CDR3aa: CASSLGRQADGRNSPLHF
v_gene: TRBV5-1

CDR3aa: CASSYEGDNQPQHF
v_gene: TRBV6-5

CDR3aa: CASSLEGLKTEAFF
v_gene: TRBV5-1

CDR3aa: CASSPGGLGVNTGELFF
v_gene: TRBV7-2

CDR3aa: CASSLTGTGKFMNTEAFF
v_gene: TRBV5-1

CDR3aa: CASSLDQGTDTQYF
v_gene: TRBV7-2

CDR3aa: CASSFYPGYGYTF
v_gene: TRBV7-9

CDR3aa: CASSHQGPQAFF
v_gene: TRBV12-3/TRBV12-4

CDR3aa: CASSQGSGRGEQFF
v_gene: TRBV4-1

CDR3aa: CASRQGRNEQFF
v_gene: TRBV7-2

CDR3aa: CGATGSNEKLFF
v_gene: TRBV20-1

CDR3aa: CSARTVDGYTF
v_gene: TRBV29-1

CDR3aa: CSANPRGPGNSPLHF
v_gene: TRBV20-1

CDR3aa: CASAGQYTGELFF
v_gene: TRBV12-3/TRBV12-4

CDR3aa: CASRPPGFANTGELFF
v_gene: TRBV7-2

CDR3aa: CASSWGQGARNSPLHF
v_gene: TRBV5-1

CDR3aa: CASSPIAGPGTEAFF
v_gene: TRBV7-9

CDR3aa: CSVALGTGDNEQFF
v_gene: TRBV29-1

CDR3aa: CSAREGVGVNYEQYF
v_gene: TRBV20-1

CDR3aa: CASSLIGGGAQETQYF
v_gene: TRBV7-6

CDR3aa: CASSLTPNYGYTF
v_gene: TRBV12-3/TRBV12-4

CDR3aa: CASSLDGGTAYEQYF
v_gene: TRBV5-5

CDR3aa: CASSPGEMSNQPQHF
v_gene: TRBV4-1

CDR3aa: CATSRERGLPYEQYF
v_gene: TRBV15

CDR3aa: CSAKAGGKNEQFF
v_gene: TRBV20-1

CDR3aa: CSASASGGYNEQFF
v_gene: TRBV20-1

CDR3aa: CSARDVDSGANVLTF
v_gene: TRBV20-1

CDR3aa: CSAQGLAGGPGYEQYF
v_gene: TRBV20-1

CDR3aa: CASSLVLEGNDQFF
v_gene: TRBV11-2

CDR3aa: CASSAAGKNIQYF
v_gene: TRBV12-3/TRBV12-4

CDR3aa: CASSLITGMAGNQPQHF
v_gene: TRBV7-2

CDR3aa: CASSPLWSEKAYEQYF
v_gene: TRBV4-2

CDR3aa: CASSWEAVSNQPQHF
v_gene: TRBV7-2

CDR3aa: CSASRQGKEAFF
v_gene: TRBV20-1

CDR3aa: CASSLGSAGQYNSPLHF
v_gene: TRBV12-3/TRBV12-4

CDR3aa: CSARALGKDEKLFF
v_gene: TRBV20-1

CDR3aa: CASTPPDRGEETQYF
v_gene: TRBV6-6

CDR3aa: CASSLTGLSYTEAFF
v_gene: TRBV7-8

CDR3aa: CASSRQTIAGGSTDTQYF
v_gene: TRBV5-1

CDR3aa: CASNLGRPPQFF
v_gene: TRBV6-6

CDR3aa: CSVLRAPSGNEKLFF
v_gene: TRBV29-1

CDR3aa: CSAADRGFNQPQHF
v_gene: TRBV20-1

CDR3aa: CSAYDRDGEKLFF
v_gene: TRBV20-1

CDR3aa: CASLPGGRNTEAFF
v_gene: TRBV7-2

CDR3aa: CASSIGLRKVAYEQYF
v_gene: TRBV19

CDR3aa: CASSQDPTDTQYF
v_gene: TRBV4-1

CDR3aa: CASSFYWGTEAFF
v_gene: TRBV12-3/TRBV12-4

CDR3aa: CSVGASGPYNEQFF
v_gene: TRBV29-1